This is a list of T cell receptor beta chains from one sample in a study of blood T cell repertoires in COVID-19. TCRdb's table, derived via immunoSEQ multiplex PCR, lists solely in-frame clones and lacks some. The profile shows about 170,000 clones, 83% of them singletons. The specimen was peripheral blood. Receptor source: a woman aged 65 to 85 who had recovered from COVID-19. CDR3s include the opening cysteine and the closing phenylalanine or tryptophan. The D gene is left open where the match is weak. Size tells how often a clone was seen (once, few, many) or the class of an expanded clone, and some rows leave it out.

V	D	size	J	CDR3	DNA
TRBV19	TRBD1	-	TRBJ2-1	CASSIGTGWNNEQFF	TGTGCCAGTAGTATAGGGACAGGGTGGAACAATGAGCAGTTCTTC
TRBV30	-	-	TRBJ2-3	CAWAWEAKDTQYF	TGTGCCTGGGCCTGGGAGGCGAAAGATACGCAGTATTTT
TRBV27	-	-	TRBJ2-1	CASSLSPGGNEQFF	TGTGCCAGCAGTTTATCGCCCGGGGGCAATGAGCAGTTCTTC
TRBV27	-	-	TRBJ2-2	CASNHRGTGELFF	TGTGCCAGCAACCATCGGGGCACCGGGGAGCTGTTTTTT
TRBV5-8	TRBD1	-	TRBJ2-1	CASSWGTGYNEQFF	TGTGCCAGCAGCTGGGGGACAGGGTACAATGAGCAGTTCTTC
TRBV11-2	-	few	TRBJ2-7	CASSLGGNYEQYF	TGTGCCAGCAGCTTAGGCGGGAACTACGAGCAGTACTTC
TRBV5-1	TRBD1	-	TRBJ1-6	CASSTPDRGNSPLHF	TGCGCCAGCAGCACCCCGGACAGGGGGAATTCACCCCTCCACTTT
TRBV5-5	-	-	TRBJ1-1	CASSPFEAQGAFF	TGTGCCAGCAGTCCTTTTGAGGCCCAGGGGGCTTTCTTT
TRBV7-3	TRBD2	-	TRBJ2-1	CASSLKLAGGGSALSSYNEQFF	TGTGCCAGCAGCTTAAAGCTCGCGGGAGGGGGTTCTGCATTAAGCTCCTACAATGAGCAGTTCTTC
TRBV5-4	-	-	TRBJ1-2	CASTLSSPTNYGYTF	TGTGCCAGCACCCTCTCGAGTCCTACTAACTATGGCTACACCTTC